The sequence of this TCR beta chain was determined in a study of blood T cell repertoires in COVID-19. Study summary: T cells, B-cell-depleted T cells, or PBMCs provided the cDNA or gDNA that served as material.

Clones were read by immunoSEQ multiplex PCR, and TCRdb kept only the in-frame ones, dropping some. The sample comprises about 69,000 clones, 75% to 85% of which are singletons, and approximately 45% rests with the top ten. The germline CDR1 and CDR2 sequences are LNHDA and SQIVND (reference sequence). This CDR3 is built from 15 residues. Trimming at V came to 5 bases and at J to 7 bases, leaving 9 bases not matched to a gene. This clone was found once. The TCR comes from a human donor in a cohort sampled during active COVID-19. The chain joins TRBV19 to TRBJ1-5, with 9 bases matching TRBD1. Input material: peripheral blood. CDR3 loop: CASSPQDRGRQPQHF. CDR3 nucleotide sequence: TGTGCCAGTAGTCCCCAGGACAGGGGTCGGCAGCCCCAGCATTTT.